This T cell receptor (beta chain) came from a study of metastatic and nonmetastatic thyroid tumors. Across the study: Thyroid patients, malignant and benign, had repertoires compared across blood and tumor or nodule tissue.

From the PCR reads, TCRdb re-called clones with MiXCR. The sample lists about 6,200 clones, roughly 34% seen once, with about a sixth in the top ten. Trimming removed 7 bases from V and 5 bases from J; junction bases left unmatched: 8. This CDR3 region has 14 residues. Germline V gene lookup returns CDR1 MNHEY and CDR2 SMNVEV (reference sequence). No treatment had been given to any patient before thyroid surgery. Sequencing used adjacent normal tissue. The TCR was taken from a female donor with papillary thyroid cancer or a benign thyroid nodule (not recorded which). Some clones in this sample may be carry-over from other donors' samples. The chain combines TRBV27 with TRBJ1-5, with 7 bases aligning to TRBD1. DNA for the CDR3: TGTGCCAGCAATCCGACAGGGTGGGATCAGCCCCAGCATTTT. Its protein is CASNPTGWDQPQHF.